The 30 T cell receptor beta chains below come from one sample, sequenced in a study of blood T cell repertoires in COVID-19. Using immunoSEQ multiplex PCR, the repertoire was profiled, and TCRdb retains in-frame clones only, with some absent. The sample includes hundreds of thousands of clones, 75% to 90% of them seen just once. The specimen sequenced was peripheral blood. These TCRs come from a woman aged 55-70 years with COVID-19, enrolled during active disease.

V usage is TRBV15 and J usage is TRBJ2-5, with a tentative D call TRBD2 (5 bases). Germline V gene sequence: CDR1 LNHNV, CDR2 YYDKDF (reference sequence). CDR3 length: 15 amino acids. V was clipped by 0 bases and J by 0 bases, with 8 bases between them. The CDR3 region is CATSREVGNQETQYF. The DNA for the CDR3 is TGTGCCACCAGCAGAGAAGTCGGGAACCAAGAGACCCAGTACTTC.

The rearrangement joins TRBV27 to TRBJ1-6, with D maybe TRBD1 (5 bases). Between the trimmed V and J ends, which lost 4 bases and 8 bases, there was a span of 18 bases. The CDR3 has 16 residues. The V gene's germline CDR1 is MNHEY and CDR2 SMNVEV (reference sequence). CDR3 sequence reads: CASSSPLRDLDSPLHF. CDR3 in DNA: TGTGCCAGCAGTTCCCCCCTCCGGGACTTAGATTCACCCCTCCACTTT.

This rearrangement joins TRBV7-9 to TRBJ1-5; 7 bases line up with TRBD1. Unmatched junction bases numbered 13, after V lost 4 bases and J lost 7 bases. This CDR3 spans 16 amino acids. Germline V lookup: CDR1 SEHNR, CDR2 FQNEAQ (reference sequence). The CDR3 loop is CASSSTLQGTGQPQHF. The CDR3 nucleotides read TGTGCCAGCAGCTCCACCTTACAGGGGACGGGACAGCCCCAGCATTTT.

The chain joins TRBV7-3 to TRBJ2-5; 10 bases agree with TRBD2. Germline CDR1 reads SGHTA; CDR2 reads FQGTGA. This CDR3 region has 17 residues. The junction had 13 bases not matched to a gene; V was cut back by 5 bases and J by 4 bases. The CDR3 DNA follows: TGTGCCAGCAGCCCTATGAGGGGAGCGGGGGGGCGAGAGACCCAGTACTTC. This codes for CASSPMRGAGGRETQYF.

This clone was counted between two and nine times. The CDR3, as DNA: TGTGCCAGCAGCAGGACTAGCGGGACCGATACGCAGTATTTT. Amino acids: CASSRTSGTDTQYF. The J gene is TRBJ2-3, the V gene TRBV6-5; 12 positions match TRBD2. V shed 6 bases, J shed 6 bases, and the junction held 4 bases outside the gene matches. The CDR3 extends over 14 amino acids. Germline CDR1 MNHEY, CDR2 SVGAGI.

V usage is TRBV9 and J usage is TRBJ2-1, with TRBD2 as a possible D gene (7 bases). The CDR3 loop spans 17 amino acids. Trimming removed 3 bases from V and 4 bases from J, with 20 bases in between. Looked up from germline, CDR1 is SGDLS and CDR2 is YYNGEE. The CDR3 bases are TGTGCCAGCAGCGCCCCGTTGGGGGGGGGCCCTTACAATGAGCAGTTCTTC. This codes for CASSAPLGGGPYNEQFF.

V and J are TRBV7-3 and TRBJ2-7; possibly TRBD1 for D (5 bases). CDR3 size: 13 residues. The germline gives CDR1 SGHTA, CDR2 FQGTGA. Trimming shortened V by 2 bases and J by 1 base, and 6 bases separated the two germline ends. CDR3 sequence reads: CASSLSGSYEQYF. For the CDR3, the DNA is TGTGCCAGCAGCTTATCAGGGTCCTACGAGCAGTACTTC.

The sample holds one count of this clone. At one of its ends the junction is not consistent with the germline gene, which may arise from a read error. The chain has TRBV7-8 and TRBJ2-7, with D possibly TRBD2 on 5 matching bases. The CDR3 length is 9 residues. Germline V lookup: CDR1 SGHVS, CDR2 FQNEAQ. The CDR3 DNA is TGTGCCAGCAGCTTAGTTGAGGGATTC. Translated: CASSLVEGF.

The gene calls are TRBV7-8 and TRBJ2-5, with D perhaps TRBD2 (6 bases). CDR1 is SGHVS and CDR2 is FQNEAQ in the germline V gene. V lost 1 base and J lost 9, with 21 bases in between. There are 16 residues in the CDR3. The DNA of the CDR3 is TGTGCCAGCAGCTTAGTCTTACTAGCAGAGACTAAGGCCCAGTACTTC. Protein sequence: CASSLVLLAETKAQYF.

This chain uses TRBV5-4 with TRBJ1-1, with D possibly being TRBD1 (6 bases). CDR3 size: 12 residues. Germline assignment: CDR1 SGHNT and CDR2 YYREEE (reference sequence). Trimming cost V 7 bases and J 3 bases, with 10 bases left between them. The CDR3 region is CASGTGHTEAFF. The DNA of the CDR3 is TGTGCCAGCGGAACAGGGCACACTGAAGCTTTCTTT. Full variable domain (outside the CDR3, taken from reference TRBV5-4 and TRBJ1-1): ETGVTQSPTHLIKTRGQQVTLRCSSQSGHNTVSWYQQALGQGPQFIFQYYREEENGRGNFPPRFSGLQFPNYSSELNVNALELDDSALYLCASGTGHTEAFFGQGTRLTVV.

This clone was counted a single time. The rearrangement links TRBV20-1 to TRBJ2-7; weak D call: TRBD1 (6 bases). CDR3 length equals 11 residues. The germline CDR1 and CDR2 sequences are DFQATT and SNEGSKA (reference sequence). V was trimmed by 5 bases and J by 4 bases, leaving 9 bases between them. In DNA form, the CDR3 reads TGCAGTGCTCTACAGGGTTACGAGCAGTACTTC. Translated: CSALQGYEQYF.

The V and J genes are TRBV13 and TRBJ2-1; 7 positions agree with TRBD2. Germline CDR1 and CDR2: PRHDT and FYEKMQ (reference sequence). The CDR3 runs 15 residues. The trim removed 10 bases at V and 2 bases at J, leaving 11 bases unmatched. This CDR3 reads CATHPPRGTYNEQFF. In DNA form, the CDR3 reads TGTGCCACCCATCCCCCGCGGGGGACCTACAATGAGCAGTTCTTC. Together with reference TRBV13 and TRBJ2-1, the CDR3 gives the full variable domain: AAGVIQSPRHLIKEKRETATLKCYPIPRHDTVYWYQQGPGQDPQFLISFYEKMQSDKGSIPDRFSAQQFSDYHSELNMSSLELGDSALYFCATHPPRGTYNEQFFGPGTRLTVL.

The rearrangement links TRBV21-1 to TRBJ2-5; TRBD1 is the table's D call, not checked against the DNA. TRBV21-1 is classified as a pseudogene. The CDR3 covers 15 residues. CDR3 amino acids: CASSKVKGAIETQYF. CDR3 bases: TGTGCCAGCAGCAAAGTAAAGGGGGCTATTGAGACCCAGTACTTC.

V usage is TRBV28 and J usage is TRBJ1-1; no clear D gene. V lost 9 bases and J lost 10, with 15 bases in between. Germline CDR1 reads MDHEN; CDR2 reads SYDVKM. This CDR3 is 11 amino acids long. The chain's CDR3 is CASEQNFVAFF. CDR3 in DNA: TGTGCCAGTGAACAGAACTTTGTAGCTTTCTTT.

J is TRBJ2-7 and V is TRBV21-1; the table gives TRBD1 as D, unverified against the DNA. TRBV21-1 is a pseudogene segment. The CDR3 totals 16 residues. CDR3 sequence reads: CASSNGFWASSYEQYF. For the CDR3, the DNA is TGTGCCAGCAGCAATGGATTTTGGGCAAGCTCCTACGAGCAGTACTTC.

The CDR3 sequence: CASSSMTGYTTGELFF. CDR3 coding DNA: TGTGCCAGCAGTTCTATGACAGGGTACACCACCGGGGAGCTGTTTTTT. This chain connects TRBV6-6 to TRBJ2-2; 7 bases map to TRBD1. V was pared by 4 bases and J by 4 bases, with 9 bases of the junction left unmatched. Germline-derived CDR1 and CDR2 are MNHNY and SVGAGI (reference sequence). This CDR3 spans 16 amino acids.

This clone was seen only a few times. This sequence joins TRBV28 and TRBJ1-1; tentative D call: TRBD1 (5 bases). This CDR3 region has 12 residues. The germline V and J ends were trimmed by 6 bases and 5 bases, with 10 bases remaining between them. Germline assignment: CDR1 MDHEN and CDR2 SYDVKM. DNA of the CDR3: TGTGCCAGCAGCAGGGTGTATACTGAAGCTTTCTTT. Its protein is CASSRVYTEAFF.

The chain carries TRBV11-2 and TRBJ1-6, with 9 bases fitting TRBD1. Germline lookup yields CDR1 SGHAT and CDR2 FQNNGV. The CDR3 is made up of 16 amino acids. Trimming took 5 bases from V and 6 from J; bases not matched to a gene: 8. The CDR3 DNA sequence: TGTGCCAGCAGCAAAGTACAGGGGGCGGGTAATTCACCCCTCCACTTT. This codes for CASSKVQGAGNSPLHF.

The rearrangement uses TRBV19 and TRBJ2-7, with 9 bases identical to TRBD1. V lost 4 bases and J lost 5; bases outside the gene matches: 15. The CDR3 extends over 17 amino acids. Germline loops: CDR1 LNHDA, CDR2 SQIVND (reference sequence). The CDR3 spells CASSKGGWGQGPHEQYF. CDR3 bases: TGTGCCAGTAGTAAGGGAGGGTGGGGACAGGGACCCCACGAGCAGTACTTC.

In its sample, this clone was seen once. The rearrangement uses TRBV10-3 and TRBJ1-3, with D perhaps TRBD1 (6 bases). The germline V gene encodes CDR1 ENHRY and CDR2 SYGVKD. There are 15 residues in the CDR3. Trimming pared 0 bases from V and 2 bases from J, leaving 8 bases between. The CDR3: CAISESGGPGNTIYF. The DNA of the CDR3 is TGTGCCATCAGTGAGTCCGGGGGGCCTGGAAACACCATATATTTT.

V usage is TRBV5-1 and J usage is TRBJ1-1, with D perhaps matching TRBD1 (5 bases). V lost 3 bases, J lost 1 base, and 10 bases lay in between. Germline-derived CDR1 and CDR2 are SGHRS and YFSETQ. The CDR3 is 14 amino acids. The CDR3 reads CASSSAGQNTEAFF. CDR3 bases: TGCGCCAGCAGCTCGGCTGGACAGAACACTGAAGCTTTCTTT.

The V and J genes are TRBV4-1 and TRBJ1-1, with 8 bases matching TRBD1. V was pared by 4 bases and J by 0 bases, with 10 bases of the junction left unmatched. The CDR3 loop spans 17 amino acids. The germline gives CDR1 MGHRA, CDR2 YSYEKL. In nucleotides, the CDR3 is TGCGCCAGCAGCCCTCTCCCGGGACAGGTGATGAACACTGAAGCTTTCTTT. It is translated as CASSPLPGQVMNTEAFF.

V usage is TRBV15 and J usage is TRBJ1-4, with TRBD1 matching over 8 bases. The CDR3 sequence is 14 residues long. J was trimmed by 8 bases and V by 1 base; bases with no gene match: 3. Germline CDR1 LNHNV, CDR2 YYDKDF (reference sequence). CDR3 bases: TGTGCCACCAGCAGAGCAGGGGGCGGAGAAAAACTGTTTTTT. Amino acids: CATSRAGGGEKLFF.

The CDR3 DNA sequence: TGTGCCAGCAGCTCTAGACCGAAGATTAGCCCTAACACTGAAGCTTTCTTT. Amino acid sequence: CASSSRPKISPNTEAFF. This chain joins TRBV13 and TRBJ1-1; D is undetermined. CDR1 and CDR2 from the germline V gene are PRHDT and FYEKMQ (reference sequence). CDR3 length equals 17 residues. V dropped 4 bases and J dropped 2 bases, with 20 bases sitting between them. Filled out from reference TRBV13 and TRBJ1-1, the complete variable domain reads AAGVIQSPRHLIKEKRETATLKCYPIPRHDTVYWYQQGPGQDPQFLISFYEKMQSDKGSIPDRFSAQQFSDYHSELNMSSLELGDSALYFCASSSRPKISPNTEAFFGQGTRLTVV.

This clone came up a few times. Written as DNA, the CDR3 is TGCGCCAGCAGCTTTAAACAGGGGAATAATTCACCCCTCCACTTT. This sequence encodes CASSFKQGNNSPLHF. The chain is built from TRBV4-1 and TRBJ1-6; 7 positions match TRBD1. This CDR3 region has 15 residues. Germline CDR1 reads MGHRA; CDR2 reads YSYEKL. Trimming took 5 bases from V and 5 from J; bases not matched to a gene: 6.

The CDR3 DNA sequence: TGTGCCAGCAGCCCAAGCTCGGACAGGGGGCTCGGTAGTGAAGCTTTCTTT. This codes for CASSPSSDRGLGSEAFF. J is TRBJ1-1 and V is TRBV7-2; 11 bases are shared with TRBD1. V was pared by 5 bases and J by 7 bases, with 15 bases of the junction left unmatched. CDR1 is SGHTA and CDR2 is FQGNSA in the germline V gene. The CDR3 length is 17 residues.

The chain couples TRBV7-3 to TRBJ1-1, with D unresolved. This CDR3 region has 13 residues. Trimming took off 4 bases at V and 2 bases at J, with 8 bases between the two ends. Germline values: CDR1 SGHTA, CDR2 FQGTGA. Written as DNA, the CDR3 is TGTGCCAGCAGCTCACAGACAAACACTGAAGCTTTCTTT. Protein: CASSSQTNTEAFF.

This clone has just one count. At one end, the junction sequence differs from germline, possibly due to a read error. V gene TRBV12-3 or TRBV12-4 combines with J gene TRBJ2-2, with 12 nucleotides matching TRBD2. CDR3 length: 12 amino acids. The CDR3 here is CASTPSGGGLFF. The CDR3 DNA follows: TGTGCCAGCACCCCTAGCGGGGGGGGGCTGTTTTTT.

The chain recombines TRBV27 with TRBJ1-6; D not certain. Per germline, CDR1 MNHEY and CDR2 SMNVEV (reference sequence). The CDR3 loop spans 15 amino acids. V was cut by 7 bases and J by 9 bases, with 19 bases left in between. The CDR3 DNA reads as TGTGCCAGCAAGGTCGGGGTGAAGGATTTTTCACCCCTCCACTTT. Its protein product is CASKVGVKDFSPLHF.

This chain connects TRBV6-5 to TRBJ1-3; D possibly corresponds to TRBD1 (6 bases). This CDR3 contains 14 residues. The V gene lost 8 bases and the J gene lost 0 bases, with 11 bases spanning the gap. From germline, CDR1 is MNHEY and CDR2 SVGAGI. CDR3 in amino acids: CASVDSFSGNTIYF. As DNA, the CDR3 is TGTGCCAGCGTGGACAGCTTCTCTGGAAACACCATATATTTT.